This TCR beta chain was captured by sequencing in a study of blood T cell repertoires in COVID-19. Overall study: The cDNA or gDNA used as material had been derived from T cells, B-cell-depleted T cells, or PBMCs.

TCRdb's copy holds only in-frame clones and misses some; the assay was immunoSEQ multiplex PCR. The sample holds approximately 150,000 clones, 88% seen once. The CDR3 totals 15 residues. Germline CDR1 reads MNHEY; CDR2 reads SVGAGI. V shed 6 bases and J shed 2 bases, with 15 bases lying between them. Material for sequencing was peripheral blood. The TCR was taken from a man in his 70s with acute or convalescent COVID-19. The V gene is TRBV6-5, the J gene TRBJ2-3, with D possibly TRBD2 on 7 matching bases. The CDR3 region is CASRSRGAVTDTQYF. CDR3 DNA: TGTGCCAGCAGATCCCGGGGGGCCGTCACAGATACGCAGTATTTT.